This T cell receptor (beta chain) was profiled in a study of sequential checkpoint blockade in melanoma. Treatment given: randomized to nivolumab then ipilimumab (arm A) or the reverse (arm B). None of the patients previously received DNA-damaging chemotherapy. PBMC sorting kept live CD3+CD8+ cells without CD19 or CD56. Assay: immunoSEQ multiplex PCR; the TCRdb copy retains only in-frame clones and omits some. This repertoire shows approximately 21,000 clones, roughly four fifths found once; its top ten account for roughly 11%. Germline values: CDR1 SNHLY, CDR2 FYNNEI. Trimming stripped 7 bases from V and 6 bases from J, with 16 bases between. The CDR3 length is 14 residues.

The chain carries TRBV2 and TRBJ1-5; perhaps TRBD1 as D (6 bases). The material sequenced was CD8+ T cells sorted from blood (inferred from file names), taken from a patient given nivolumab and ipilimumab in sequence. The receptor comes from a human donor with melanoma. CDR3 DNA: TGTGCCAGCACGGTTGGGGGGGGGCGTCAGCCCCAGCATTTT. Protein: CASTVGGGRQPQHF.